Below are 18 T cell receptor beta chains sequenced from a single sample in a study of identical twins (dated by TCRdb to 2016 to 2017). Receptor libraries were prepared by 5' RACE. Sequencing instrument: Illumina HiSeq 2000. Clones were called with MiXCR by TCRdb after fastp trimmed the public reads at Q25, and only in-frame beta chains were retained. CDR3 protein duplicates are merged, each entry listing the most common genes and DNA. Here the sample has some 690,000 distinct CDR3 sequences; about 20% occur a single time. The ten most abundant clones make up around 4.5% of the sample. In addition, the sample was reused for a study of T cells expressing NK-cell markers.

Sample: PBMCs. The source is a woman aged 18-29 years in good health.

The gene calls are TRBV4-3 and TRBJ2-1, with D perhaps TRBD1 or TRBD2 (5 bases each). V lost 4 bases, J lost 5 bases, and 21 bases lay in between. CDR1 is LGHNA, CDR2 YSLEER, per germline. The CDR3 spans 17 residues. Here the CDR3 DNA reads TGCGCCAGCAGCCGAAGGCTAGGCGAGGGACCTAACAATGAGCAGTTCTTC. Its translation: CASSRRLGEGPNNEQFF.

The sample holds a few counts of this clonotype. This chain uses TRBV4-3 with TRBJ2-1, with 8 positions matching TRBD2. V was clipped by 8 bases and J by 8 bases; unmatched bases: 8. Germline V gene data show CDR1 as LGHNA and CDR2 as YSLEER. The CDR3 runs 13 residues. CDR3 sequence (DNA): TGCGCCAGCTCACCGAGGCGGGAGGATGAGCAGTTCTTC. Protein product: CASSPRREDEQFF.

This sequence joins TRBV20-1 and TRBJ2-2; the D is unclear. This CDR3 is built from 14 residues. V was cut by 3 bases and J by 1 base, with 9 bases left in between. The germline gives CDR1 DFQATT, CDR2 SNEGSKA (reference sequence). The CDR3, as DNA: TGCAGTGCTAGTGGCCTACTGAACACCGGGGAGCTGTTTTTT. Protein sequence: CSASGLLNTGELFF.

The sample holds a few counts of this clonotype. This chain uses TRBV12-3 or TRBV12-4 with TRBJ1-1; 7 bases align to TRBD1. V lost 5 bases, J lost 0 bases, and 3 bases stayed unmatched. The CDR3 extends over 14 amino acids. CDR3 DNA sequence: TGTGCCAGCAGTGTACAGGGGATGAACACTGAAGCTTTCTTT. Translation gives CASSVQGMNTEAFF.

This clonotype came up a few times. The V gene is TRBV27, the J gene TRBJ2-3, with 7 bases aligning to TRBD2. The CDR3 loop spans 16 amino acids. V lost 2 bases to trimming and J lost 2 bases; unmatched junction nucleotides: 7. In germline, CDR1 is MNHEY, CDR2 SMNVEV (reference sequence). The CDR3 loop is CASSLILAEDTDTQYF. The DNA for the CDR3 is TGTGCCAGCAGTTTAATTCTAGCGGAGGACACAGATACGCAGTATTTT.

This clonotype was observed a few times. The chain joins TRBV7-2 to TRBJ2-3; D gene ambiguous. Germline CDR1 SGHTA, CDR2 FQGNSA. The length of the CDR3 is 13 residues. V gave up 5 bases and J gave up 4 bases, with 10 bases separating them. Written as DNA, the CDR3 is TGTGCCAGCAGCACCCAAGGAGCAGATACGCAGTATTTT. This sequence encodes CASSTQGADTQYF.

This clonotype appeared a few times. The rearrangement joins TRBV12-3 or TRBV12-4 to TRBJ2-1; D is perhaps TRBD1 or TRBD2 (5 bases each). The CDR3 is 15 amino acids. V lost 7 bases and J 6 bases, leaving 19 bases between the germline ends. CDR3 sequence reads: CASTFGGSIPNEQFF. CDR3 coding DNA: TGTGCCAGCACCTTTGGGGGTAGTATTCCCAATGAGCAGTTCTTC.

This clonotype was detected many times. V usage is TRBV12-3 or TRBV12-4 and J usage is TRBJ2-1; TRBD2 matches 7 bases. J lost 5 bases, V lost 6 bases, and 10 bases had no gene match. The CDR3 is made up of 15 amino acids. This chain's CDR3 is CASRSRASGDNEQFF. The CDR3 DNA is TGTGCCAGCAGGTCCAGGGCTAGCGGTGACAATGAGCAGTTCTTC.

This clonotype was seen a few times. The V and J genes are TRBV20-1 and TRBJ2-3, with D perhaps TRBD2 (6 bases). The germline gives CDR1 DFQATT, CDR2 SNEGSKA (reference sequence). V lost 6 bases and J 0 bases, leaving 13 bases between the germline ends. The CDR3 spans 14 residues. For the CDR3, the DNA is TGCAGTGCGCCAGGAGGGCCAAGCACAGATACGCAGTATTTT. It codes for CSAPGGPSTDTQYF.

The chain couples TRBV6-1 to TRBJ2-7; 11 nucleotides match TRBD2. The length of the CDR3 is 14 residues. Germline V lookup: CDR1 MNHNS, CDR2 SASEGT. Trimming cost V 5 bases and J 5 bases; bases outside gene matches: 5. CDR3 amino acids: CASSIAGGPNEQYF. The CDR3 DNA is TGTGCCAGCAGTATAGCGGGAGGGCCCAACGAGCAGTACTTC.

This clonotype was picked up a small number of times. The rearrangement uses TRBV9 and TRBJ1-1; D gene unclear. The CDR3 spans 13 residues. Germline V gene lookup returns CDR1 SGDLS and CDR2 YYNGEE. Trimming took 0 bases from V and 3 from J, leaving 6 bases between them. The CDR3 DNA sequence: TGTGCCAGCAGCGTAGTACCGGACACTGAAGCTTTCTTT. The encoded protein is CASSVVPDTEAFF. The whole variable domain, filled in from reference TRBV9 and TRBJ1-1, reads DSGVTQTPKHLITATGQRVTLRCSPRSGDLSVYWYQQSLDQGLQFLIQYYNGEERAKGNILERFSAQQFPDLHSELNLSSLELGDSALYFCASSVVPDTEAFFGQGTRLTVV.

The sample holds a few counts of this clonotype. The gene calls are TRBV6-5 and TRBJ1-1, with 7 bases identical to TRBD1. CDR1 is MNHEY and CDR2 is SVGAGI in the germline V gene. V dropped 6 bases and J dropped 5; count of bases not matched to a gene: 12. The CDR3 length is 15 residues. The CDR3 loop reads CASRLGTAGRTEAFF. CDR3 DNA sequence: TGTGCCAGCAGACTCGGGACAGCTGGGAGGACTGAAGCTTTCTTT.

The V call is TRBV7-9, the J call TRBJ2-6; D is uncertain. V was shortened by 7 bases and J by 0 bases, with 7 bases between the two germline ends. Germline V lookup: CDR1 SEHNR, CDR2 FQNEAQ (reference sequence). CDR3 length equals 14 residues. The CDR3 DNA reads as TGTGCCAGCACCTCCGCCTCTGGGGCCAACGTCCTGACTTTC. Protein sequence: CASTSASGANVLTF.

This clonotype turned up a few times. The chain joins TRBV20-1 to TRBJ2-7; 9 bases are a match to TRBD2. The CDR3 consists of 14 residues. Trimming removed 2 bases from V and 3 bases from J; junction bases left unmatched: 5. Germline V gene lookup returns CDR1 DFQATT and CDR2 SNEGSKA (reference sequence). Here the CDR3 reads CSARLAGVIYEQYF. The CDR3, as DNA: TGCAGTGCTAGATTAGCGGGGGTTATCTACGAGCAGTACTTC.

This clonotype was seen ten or more times. This chain uses TRBV5-1 with TRBJ1-6, with TRBD1 matching 9 bases. CDR1 SGHRS and CDR2 YFSETQ come from the germline V gene. The junction had 3 bases not matched to a gene; V was cut back by 3 bases and J by 11 bases. The CDR3 runs 13 residues. The CDR3 loop reads CASSSTGGPPLHF. The CDR3 DNA is TGCGCCAGCAGCTCTACAGGGGGCCCACCCCTCCACTTT.

This clonotype was recorded many times. This CDR3 is CASNGKGMYGYTF. CDR3 DNA sequence: TGTGCCAGCAATGGCAAGGGGATGTATGGCTACACCTTC. The chain recombines TRBV7-9 with TRBJ1-2, with D perhaps matching TRBD1 (5 bases). The V gene's germline CDR1 is SEHNR and CDR2 FQNEAQ (reference sequence). V lost 7 bases and J 5 bases, leaving 14 bases between the germline ends. This CDR3 region has 13 residues.

The chain employs TRBV20-1 and TRBJ1-2; 7 nucleotides match TRBD1. CDR3 length equals 13 residues. The V gene's germline CDR1 is DFQATT and CDR2 SNEGSKA (reference sequence). V was clipped by 2 bases and J by 7 bases; unmatched bases: 7. The CDR3 loop reads CSARPGQTSGYTF. The CDR3 DNA reads TGCAGTGCTAGACCGGGACAGACTTCTGGCTACACCTTC.

This clonotype came up many times. The chain links TRBV5-1 to TRBJ2-3; 12 nucleotides agree with TRBD2. Germline-derived CDR1 and CDR2 are SGHRS and YFSETQ. The CDR3 is 15 amino acids. The V gene end was trimmed by 0 bases and the J gene end by 5 bases; junction bases not matched to a gene: 1. The CDR3, as DNA: TGCGCCAGCAGCTTGGGACTAGCGGGGGTAGATACGCAGTATTTT. It yields the protein CASSLGLAGVDTQYF.